This T cell receptor beta chain was retrieved from a study of cytomegalovirus exposure and HLA in healthy donors. Study-wide findings and caveats: Accurate predictions that matched the HLA-A and HLA-B alleles of most subjects were reportedly made from TCR beta sequences. Associated with cytomegalovirus, according to the listing, were 150 to 200 TCR beta chains. Available immune exposure information covered CMV serostatus only.

60 Vbeta and 13 Jbeta primers were used in PCR. Only in-frame clones appear in the TCRdb table, and some are missing; sequencing was by immunoSEQ multiplex PCR. The top ten hold around 4.2% of the sample, which has 270,000 or so clones, roughly 90% seen once. Trimming left V 0 bases short and J 4 bases short, with 10 bases between. CDR1 and CDR2 from the germline V gene are MNHEY and SVGAGI. The CDR3 length is 15 residues. As for this clone: Its antigen is not identified.

This rearrangement joins TRBV6-5 to TRBJ2-1; D is uncertain. This TCR was sampled from a man aged 35 to 55 in good health and CMV-seropositive. What was sequenced was PBMCs. This CDR3 is CASSYSETAYNEQFF. Here the CDR3 DNA reads TGTGCCAGCAGTTACTCGGAGACGGCGTACAATGAGCAGTTCTTC.